These 18 T cell receptor beta chains originate from one sample sequenced in a study of cytomegalovirus exposure and HLA in healthy donors. Both 60 Vbeta primers and 13 Jbeta primers went into the PCR. Here immunoSEQ multiplex PCR was the method, and the copy in TCRdb shows in-frame clones only, minus some. The profile shows roughly 100,000 clones, about 77% of them singletons. The sequencing input was PBMCs. These receptors were taken from a woman aged 18-29 years in good health and CMV-seropositive.

The chain uses TRBV5-4 and TRBJ2-5, with a weak D call TRBD2 (7 bases). Germline-derived CDR1 and CDR2 are SGHNT and YYREEE (reference sequence). Trimming took off 0 bases at V and 9 bases at J, with 18 bases between the two ends. The CDR3 runs to 15 residues. DNA for the CDR3: TGTGCCAGCAGCTTGGCCAGGACAGCCGGGGGGTCCCAGTACTTC. Encoded protein: CASSLARTAGGSQYF.

The chain is built from TRBV23-1 and TRBJ2-2; D not resolved. TRBV23-1 is labeled an ORF, and its function is uncertain. The V gene lost 4 bases and the J gene lost 3 bases, with 3 bases spanning the gap. The CDR3 contains 12 residues. The CDR3 loop is CASSPYTGELFF. The CDR3 nucleotides are TGCGCCAGCAGTCCCTACACCGGGGAGCTGTTTTTT.

The chain links TRBV5-5 to TRBJ2-1; a possible D gene is TRBD1 (6 bases). This CDR3 is 16 amino acids long. The germline V gene has CDR1 SGHKS and CDR2 YYEKEE (reference sequence). V gave up 4 bases and J gave up 5 bases, with 19 bases separating them. CDR3 sequence (DNA): TGTGCCAGCAGCCCCCACGGCGGACAGTCAAACAATGAGCAGTTCTTC. Translating gives CASSPHGGQSNNEQFF.

This chain links TRBV27 with TRBJ1-1; no clear D gene. CDR3 length equals 14 residues. CDR1 and CDR2 (germline): MNHEY, SMNVEV (reference sequence). V dropped 7 bases and J dropped 1 base, with 13 bases sitting between them. In DNA, the CDR3 is TGTGCCAGCACTGGAGGAGACCCGAACACTGAAGCTTTCTTT. It is translated as CASTGGDPNTEAFF.

This clone turned up a few times. The V gene is TRBV2, the J gene TRBJ1-1; 9 bases line up with TRBD1. V lost 6 bases and J lost 9; bases outside the gene matches: 11. Germline CDR1 SNHLY, CDR2 FYNNEI. This CDR3 comprises 14 residues. The CDR3 reads CASSQQGALGQAFF. The CDR3 bases are TGTGCCAGCAGCCAACAGGGGGCGCTGGGGCAAGCTTTCTTT. Full variable domain (rest looked up from reference TRBV2 and TRBJ1-1): EPEVTQTPSHQVTQMGQEVILRCVPISNHLYFYWYRQILGQKVEFLVSFYNNEISEKSEIFDDQFSVERPDGSNFTLKIRSTKLEDSAMYFCASSQQGALGQAFFGQGTRLTVV.

The chain recombines TRBV7-9 with TRBJ2-7; the D is unclear. The germline gives CDR1 SEHNR, CDR2 FQNEAQ (reference sequence). V shed 5 bases and J shed 3 bases, with 8 bases lying between them. The CDR3 sequence is 12 residues long. CDR3 sequence reads: CASSRTGYEQYF. The DNA for the CDR3 is TGTGCCAGCAGCCGTACGGGCTACGAGCAGTACTTC.

The CDR3 reads CASTTGGGRTNEKLFF. The CDR3 region has the DNA TGTGCCAGCACCACAGGGGGCGGAAGAACTAATGAAAAACTGTTTTTT. The rearrangement joins TRBV5-4 to TRBJ1-4; 9 bases are a match to TRBD1. CDR1 is SGHNT and CDR2 is YYREEE in the germline V gene (reference sequence). The trim removed 6 bases at V and 1 base at J, leaving 7 bases unmatched. The CDR3 is made up of 16 amino acids.

DNA for the CDR3: TGTGCCAGCAGTTTAGCGGGAGAGGGCACCGGGGAGCTGTTTTTT. As protein: CASSLAGEGTGELFF. The V call is TRBV6-1, the J call TRBJ2-2; 9 bases agree with TRBD2. Per the germline V gene, CDR1 is MNHNS and CDR2 is SASEGT. J gave up 4 bases and V 5 bases, and 5 bases lay outside the gene matches. The CDR3 totals 15 residues.

V gene TRBV27 combines with J gene TRBJ1-4; 9 bases align to TRBD1. J gave up 5 bases and V 4 bases, and 8 bases lay outside the gene matches. The CDR3 loop spans 16 amino acids. The germline CDR1 and CDR2 sequences are MNHEY and SMNVEV (reference sequence). This chain's CDR3 is CASSSWTGAKNEKLFF. In DNA form, the CDR3 reads TGTGCCAGCAGTTCCTGGACAGGGGCGAAAAATGAAAAACTGTTTTTT.

The rearrangement uses TRBV7-2 and TRBJ1-5; the D gene is possibly TRBD1 (5 bases). Per germline, CDR1 SGHTA and CDR2 FQGNSA. V was clipped by 4 bases and J by 6 bases, with 16 bases between them. This CDR3 region has 15 residues. In nucleotides, the CDR3 is TGTGCCAGCAGCTGGAACCCAGGGTTAGGTCAGCCCCAGCATTTT. Translation gives CASSWNPGLGQPQHF.

The chain is built from TRBV9 and TRBJ2-5; the D gene is possibly TRBD2 (8 bases). V lost 4 bases and J lost 4, with 20 bases in between. CDR1 SGDLS and CDR2 YYNGEE come from the germline V gene. This CDR3 comprises 16 residues. The CDR3 sequence: CASSPGGGGGGETQYF. In nucleotides, the CDR3 is TGTGCCAGCAGCCCCGGGGGGGGAGGGGGCGGAGAGACCCAGTACTTC.

The chain recombines TRBV29-1 with TRBJ1-2; D may be TRBD1 (6 bases). The CDR3 contains 11 residues. The V gene lost 6 bases and the J gene lost 4 bases, with 9 bases spanning the gap. CDR1 and CDR2 from the germline V gene are SQVTM and ANQGSEA. CDR3 residues: CSVLGGYGYTF. DNA of the CDR3: TGCAGCGTACTAGGGGGCTATGGCTACACCTTC.

V usage is TRBV18 and J usage is TRBJ2-7, with D perhaps TRBD1 (5 bases). Germline assignment: CDR1 KGHSH and CDR2 LQKENI. With 3 bases removed from V and 3 bases from J, the gap between germline ends came to 12 bases. The CDR3 extends over 14 amino acids. CDR3 nucleotide sequence: TGTGCCAGCTCACCTCAGGGCCGGCACTACGAGCAGTACTTC. Its translation is CASSPQGRHYEQYF.

This chain uses TRBV10-3 with TRBJ1-5; TRBD1 aligns across 9 bases. Per germline, CDR1 ENHRY and CDR2 SYGVKD. J was trimmed by 6 bases and V by 3 bases; bases with no gene match: 6. The CDR3 covers 15 residues. CDR3 sequence: CAISDEGQGFQPQHF. CDR3 nucleotides: TGTGCCATCAGTGACGAGGGACAGGGCTTTCAGCCCCAGCATTTT.

This clone has a handful of counts. As DNA, the CDR3 is TGTGCCAGTAGCACGGGACACTATAACACCGGGGAGCTGTTTTTT. Protein sequence: CASSTGHYNTGELFF. This chain joins TRBV19 and TRBJ2-2, with TRBD1 as a possible D gene (6 bases). Looked up from germline, CDR1 is LNHDA and CDR2 is SQIVND (reference sequence). Trimming cost V 6 bases and J 2 bases, with 13 bases left between them. This CDR3 is 15 amino acids long.

The chain carries TRBV4-1 and TRBJ2-7; 7 bases are shared with TRBD2. V lost 1 base, J lost 3 bases, and 12 bases stayed unmatched. The CDR3 has 17 amino acids. The germline CDR1 and CDR2 sequences are MGHRA and YSYEKL. The CDR3 here is CASSQVVSLAVNYEQYF. In DNA, the CDR3 is TGCGCCAGCAGCCAAGTAGTTAGCCTAGCGGTCAACTACGAGCAGTACTTC.

The chain has TRBV4-1 and TRBJ1-1, with 7 bases aligning to TRBD1. Germline trimming cut 1 base from V and 0 bases from J; bases unmatched to any gene: 2. Per germline, CDR1 MGHRA and CDR2 YSYEKL. The length of the CDR3 is 15 residues. CDR3 loop: CASSQGDSLNTEAFF. The CDR3 DNA is TGCGCCAGCAGCCAAGGGGACAGCTTGAACACTGAAGCTTTCTTT.

The rearrangement links TRBV18 to TRBJ1-5, with D possibly being TRBD1 (6 bases). CDR1 KGHSH and CDR2 LQKENI come from the germline V gene. This CDR3 is built from 15 residues. The V and J ends lost 4 bases and 1 base respectively, with 11 bases between them. The CDR3 protein is CASSRDTASNQPQHF. CDR3 coding DNA: TGTGCCAGCTCACGGGACACCGCGAGCAATCAGCCCCAGCATTTT.